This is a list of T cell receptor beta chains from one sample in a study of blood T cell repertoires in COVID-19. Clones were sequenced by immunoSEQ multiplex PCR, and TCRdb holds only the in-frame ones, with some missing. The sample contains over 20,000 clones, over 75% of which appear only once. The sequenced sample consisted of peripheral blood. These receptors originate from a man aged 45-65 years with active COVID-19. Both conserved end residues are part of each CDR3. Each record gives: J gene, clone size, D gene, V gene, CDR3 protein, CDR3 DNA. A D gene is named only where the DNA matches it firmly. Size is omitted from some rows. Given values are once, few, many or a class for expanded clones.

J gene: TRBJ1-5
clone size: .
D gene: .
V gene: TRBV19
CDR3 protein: CASSMGQSYQPQHF
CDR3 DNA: TGTGCCAGTAGTATGGGGCAGTCTTATCAGCCCCAGCATTTT

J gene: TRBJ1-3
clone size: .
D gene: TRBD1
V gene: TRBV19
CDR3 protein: CASYRGNGNTIYF
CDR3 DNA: TGTGCCAGTTACAGGGGAAATGGAAACACCATATATTTT

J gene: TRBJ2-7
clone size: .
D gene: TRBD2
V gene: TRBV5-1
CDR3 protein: CASSYPAGLAGGISYEQYF
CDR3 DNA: TGCGCCAGCAGCTACCCCGCGGGACTAGCGGGGGGGATCTCCTACGAGCAGTACTTC

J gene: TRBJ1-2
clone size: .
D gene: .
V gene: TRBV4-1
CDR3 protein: CASSQEGQGTYGYTF
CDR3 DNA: TGCGCCAGCAGCCAAGAGGGGCAGGGTACCTATGGCTACACCTTC

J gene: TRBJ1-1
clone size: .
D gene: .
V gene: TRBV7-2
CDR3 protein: CASSLKGGAFF
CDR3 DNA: TGTGCCAGCAGCTTAAAAGGAGGAGCTTTCTTT

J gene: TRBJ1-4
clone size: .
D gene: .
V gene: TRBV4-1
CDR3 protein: CASNRAPVEKLFF
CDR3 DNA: TGCGCCAGTAACAGGGCTCCGGTTGAAAAACTGTTTTTT

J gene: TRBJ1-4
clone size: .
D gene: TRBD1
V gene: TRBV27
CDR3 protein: CASSAGYRGTNEKLFF
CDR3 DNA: TGTGCCAGCAGTGCAGGCTACAGGGGGACTAATGAAAAACTGTTTTTT

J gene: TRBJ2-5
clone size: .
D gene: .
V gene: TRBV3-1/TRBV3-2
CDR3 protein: CASSQLDSQETQYF
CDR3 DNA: TGTGCCAGCAGCCAACTGGACTCCCAAGAGACCCAGTACTTC

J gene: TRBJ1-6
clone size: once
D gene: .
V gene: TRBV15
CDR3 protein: CATRFLRSNSPLHF
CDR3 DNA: TGTGCCACCAGATTCCTTAGGAGCAATTCACCCCTCCACTTT

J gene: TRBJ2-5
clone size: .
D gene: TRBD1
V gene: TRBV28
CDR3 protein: CASSLTGDQETQYF
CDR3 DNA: TGTGCCAGCAGCCTGACAGGGGACCAAGAGACCCAGTACTTC

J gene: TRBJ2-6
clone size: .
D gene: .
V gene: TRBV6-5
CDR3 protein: CAAGRGAYGANVLTF
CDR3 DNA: TGTGCCGCGGGGCGAGGGGCGTATGGGGCCAACGTCCTGACTTTC

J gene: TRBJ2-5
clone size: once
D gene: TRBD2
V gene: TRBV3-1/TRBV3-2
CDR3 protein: CASSLTISGAETQYF
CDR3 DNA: TGTGCCAGCAGCCTGACAATTAGCGGGGCGGAGACCCAGTACTTC

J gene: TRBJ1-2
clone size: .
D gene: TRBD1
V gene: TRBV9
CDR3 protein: CASSVGQGDPYGYTF
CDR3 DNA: TGTGCCAGCAGCGTGGGACAGGGGGATCCCTATGGCTACACCTTC

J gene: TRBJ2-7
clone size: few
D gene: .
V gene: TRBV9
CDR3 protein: CASSVDGGVSSYEQYF
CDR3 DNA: TGTGCCAGCAGCGTAGACGGCGGGGTGAGCTCCTACGAGCAGTACTTC

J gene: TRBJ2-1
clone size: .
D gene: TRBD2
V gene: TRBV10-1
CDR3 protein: CASSDRGASGGDYNEQFF
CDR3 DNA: TGCGCCAGCAGTGACCGGGGAGCCAGCGGGGGGGACTACAATGAGCAGTTCTTC

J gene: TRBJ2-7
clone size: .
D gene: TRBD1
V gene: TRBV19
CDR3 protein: CASTPGQGGSYEQYF
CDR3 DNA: TGTGCCAGTACCCCGGGACAGGGGGGCTCCTACGAGCAGTACTTC

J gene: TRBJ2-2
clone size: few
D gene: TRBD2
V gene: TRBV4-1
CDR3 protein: CASSQWPSGGVRTGELFF
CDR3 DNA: TGCGCCAGCAGCCAATGGCCTAGCGGGGGAGTAAGGACCGGGGAGCTGTTTTTT

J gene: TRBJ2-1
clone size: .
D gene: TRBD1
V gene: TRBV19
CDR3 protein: CASSIGQGASNEQFF
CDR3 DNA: TGTGCCAGTAGTATAGGGCAGGGGGCCAGCAATGAGCAGTTCTTC

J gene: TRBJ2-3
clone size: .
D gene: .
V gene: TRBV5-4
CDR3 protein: CASSPFSTDTQYF
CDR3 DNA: TGTGCCAGCAGCCCCTTCAGCACAGATACGCAGTATTTT

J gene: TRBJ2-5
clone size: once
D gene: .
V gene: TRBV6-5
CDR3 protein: CASSYGHTLQETQYF
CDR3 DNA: TGTGCCAGCAGTTACGGGCACACATTACAAGAGACCCAGTACTTC

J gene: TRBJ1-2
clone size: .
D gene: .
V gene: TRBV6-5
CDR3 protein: CASRRGSYGYTF
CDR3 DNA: TGTGCCAGCAGGCGGGGGAGCTATGGCTACACCTTC

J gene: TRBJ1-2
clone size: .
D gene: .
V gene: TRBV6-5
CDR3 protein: CASSSIGQPADGYTF
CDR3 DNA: TGTGCCAGCAGCTCCATTGGACAGCCTGCGGATGGCTACACCTTC

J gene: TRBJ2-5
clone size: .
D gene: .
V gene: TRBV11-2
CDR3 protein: CASSFRSPLAETQYF
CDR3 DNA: TGTGCCAGCAGCTTTCGCAGCCCTTTAGCAGAGACCCAGTACTTC

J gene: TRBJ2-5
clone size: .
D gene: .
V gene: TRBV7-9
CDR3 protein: CASSLWGGVRSQETQYF
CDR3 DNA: TGTGCCAGCAGCTTATGGGGCGGGGTTAGATCCCAAGAGACCCAGTACTTC

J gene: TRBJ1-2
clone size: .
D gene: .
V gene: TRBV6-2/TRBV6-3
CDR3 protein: CASSYSGVQGGYTF
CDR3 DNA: TGTGCCAGCAGTTACTCCGGCGTCCAGGGGGGCTACACCTTC

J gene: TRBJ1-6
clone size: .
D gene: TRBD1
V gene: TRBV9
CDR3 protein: CASSFRQGFNSPLHF
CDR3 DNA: TGTGCCAGCAGCTTTCGACAGGGTTTTAATTCACCCCTCCACTTT

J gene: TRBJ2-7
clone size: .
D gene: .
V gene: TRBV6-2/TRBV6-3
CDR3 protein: CASSYLNYEQYF
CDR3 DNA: TGTGCCAGCAGTTACTTAAACTACGAGCAGTACTTC

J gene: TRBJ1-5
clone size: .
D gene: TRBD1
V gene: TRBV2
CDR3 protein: CASNGFGRTGLLAQPQHF
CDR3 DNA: TGTGCCAGCAACGGTTTTGGCAGGACAGGCCTCCTGGCTCAGCCCCAGCATTTT

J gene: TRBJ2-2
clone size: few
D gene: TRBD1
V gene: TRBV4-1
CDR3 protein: CASSPSRTGNTGELFF
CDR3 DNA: TGCGCCAGCAGCCCAAGCCGGACAGGGAACACCGGGGAGCTGTTTTTT

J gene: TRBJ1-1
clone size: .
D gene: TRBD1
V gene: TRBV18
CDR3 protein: CASSPNIRQGRNTEAFF
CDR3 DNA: TGTGCCAGCTCACCGAATATTAGACAGGGAAGGAACACTGAAGCTTTCTTT

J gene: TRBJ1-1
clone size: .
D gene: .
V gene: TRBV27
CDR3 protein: CASRPLGPGDTEAFF
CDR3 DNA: TGTGCCAGCAGACCCCTGGGCCCCGGGGACACTGAAGCTTTCTTT

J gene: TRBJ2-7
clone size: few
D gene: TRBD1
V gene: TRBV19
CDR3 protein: CASSISTGGSEQYF
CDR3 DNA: TGTGCCAGTAGTATTAGTACAGGGGGCAGCGAGCAGTACTTC

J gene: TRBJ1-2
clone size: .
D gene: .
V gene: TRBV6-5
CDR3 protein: CASSYAANYGYTF
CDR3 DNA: TGTGCCAGCAGTTACGCAGCTAACTATGGCTACACCTTC

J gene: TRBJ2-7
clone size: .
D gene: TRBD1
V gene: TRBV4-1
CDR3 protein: CASSQLGTGVGEQYF
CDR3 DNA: TGCGCCAGCAGCCAATTGGGGACAGGGGTGGGCGAGCAGTACTTC

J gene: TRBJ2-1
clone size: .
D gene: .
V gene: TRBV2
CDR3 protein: CASSGGPYNEQFF
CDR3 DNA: TGTGCCAGCAGTGGAGGGCCCTACAATGAGCAGTTCTTC

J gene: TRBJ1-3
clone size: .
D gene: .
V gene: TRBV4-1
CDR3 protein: CASSQDQVSGNTIYF
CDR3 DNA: TGCGCCAGCAGCCAAGATCAGGTCTCTGGAAACACCATATATTTT

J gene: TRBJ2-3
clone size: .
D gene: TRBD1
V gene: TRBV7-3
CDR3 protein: CASSSETGAGTDTQYF
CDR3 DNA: TGTGCCAGCAGCTCCGAAACAGGGGCCGGCACAGATACGCAGTATTTT

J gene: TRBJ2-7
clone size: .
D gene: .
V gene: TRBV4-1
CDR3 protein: CASSQGYRAYEQYF
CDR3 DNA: TGCGCCAGCAGCCAAGGTTACAGAGCCTACGAGCAGTACTTC

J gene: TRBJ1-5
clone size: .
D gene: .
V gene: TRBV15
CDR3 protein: CATSREFQENQPQHF
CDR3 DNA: TGTGCCACCAGCAGAGAGTTTCAGGAAAATCAGCCCCAGCATTTT

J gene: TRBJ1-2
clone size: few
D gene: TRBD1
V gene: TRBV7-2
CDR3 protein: CASSLAVQGANYGYTF
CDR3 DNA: TGTGCCAGCAGCTTAGCGGTGCAGGGGGCTAACTATGGCTACACCTTC